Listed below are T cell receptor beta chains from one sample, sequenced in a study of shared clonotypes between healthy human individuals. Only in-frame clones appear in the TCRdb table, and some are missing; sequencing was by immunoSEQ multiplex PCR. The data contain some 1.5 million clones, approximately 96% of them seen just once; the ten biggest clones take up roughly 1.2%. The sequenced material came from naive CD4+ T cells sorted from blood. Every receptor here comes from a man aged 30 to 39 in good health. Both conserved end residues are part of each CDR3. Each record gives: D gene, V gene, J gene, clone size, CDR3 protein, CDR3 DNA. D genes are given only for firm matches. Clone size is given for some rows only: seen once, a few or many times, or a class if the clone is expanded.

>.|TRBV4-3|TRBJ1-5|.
CASSQSRGAHTQPQHF
TGCGCCAGCAGCCAATCCCGGGGGGCGCATACTCAGCCCCAGCATTTT
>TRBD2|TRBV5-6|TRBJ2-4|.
CASSLELAGRDIQYF
TGTGCCAGCAGCTTGGAACTGGCAGGGAGGGACATTCAGTACTTC
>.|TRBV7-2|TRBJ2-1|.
CASSLYRNYNEQFF
TGTGCCAGCAGCTTATACAGAAACTACAATGAGCAGTTCTTC
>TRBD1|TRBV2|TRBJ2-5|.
CASSSLTGGGETQYF
TGTGCCAGCAGCTCATTGACAGGGGGAGGCGAGACCCAGTACTTC
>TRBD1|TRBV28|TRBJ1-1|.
CASSLLGQLEAFF
TGTGCCAGCAGTTTATTGGGACAGCTCGAAGCTTTCTTT
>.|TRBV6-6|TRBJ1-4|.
CASSTPGQHNEKLFF
TGTGCCAGCAGCACCCCTGGACAGCATAATGAAAAACTGTTTTTT
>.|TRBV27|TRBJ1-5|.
CASSFSRIGNQPQHF
TGTGCCAGCAGTTTTTCACGAATCGGCAATCAGCCCCAGCATTTT
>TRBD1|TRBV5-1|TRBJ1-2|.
CASSQGQAYGYTF
TGCGCCAGCAGCCAAGGACAGGCGTATGGCTACACCTTC
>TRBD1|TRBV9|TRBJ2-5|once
CASSVLGRGLQETQYF
TGTGCCAGCAGCGTATTAGGCAGGGGGCTCCAAGAGACCCAGTACTTC
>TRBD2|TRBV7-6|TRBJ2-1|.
CASSPGLAGGPYNEQFF
TGTGCCAGCAGCCCCGGACTAGCGGGAGGGCCGTACAATGAGCAGTTCTTC
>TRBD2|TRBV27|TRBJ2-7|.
CASSLSQLAGGLYEQYF
TGTGCCAGCAGTTTATCCCAGCTAGCGGGAGGTTTGTACGAGCAGTACTTC
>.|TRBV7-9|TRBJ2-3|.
CASSFWEGRTATDTQYF
TGTGCCAGCAGCTTTTGGGAGGGACGGACAGCCACAGATACGCAGTATTTT
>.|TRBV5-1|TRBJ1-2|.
CASSLLQGAHGYTF
TGCGCCAGCAGCTTGTTACAGGGCGCCCATGGCTACACCTTC
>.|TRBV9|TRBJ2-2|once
CASSRQPGELFF
TGTGCCAGCAGCCGGCAGCCCGGGGAGCTGTTTTTT
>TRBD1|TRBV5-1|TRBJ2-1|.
CASSLTGGHEQFF
TGCGCCAGCAGCCTGACAGGGGGCCATGAGCAGTTCTTC
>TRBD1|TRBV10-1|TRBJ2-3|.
CASSESKGQATDTQYF
TGCGCCAGCAGTGAGTCGAAAGGACAGGCCACAGATACGCAGTATTTT
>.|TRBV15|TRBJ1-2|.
CATSRDLEGRSGGYTF
TGTGCCACCAGCAGAGATCTGGAGGGAAGATCTGGTGGCTACACCTTC
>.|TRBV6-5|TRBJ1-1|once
CASSYSFRGNTEAFF
TGTGCCAGCAGTTACTCATTCAGGGGGAACACTGAAGCTTTCTTT
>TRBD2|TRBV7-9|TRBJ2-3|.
CASRGGSTTDTQYF
TGTGCCAGCAGAGGCGGGAGCACGACAGATACGCAGTATTTT
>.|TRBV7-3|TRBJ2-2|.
CASRLVPGANTGELFF
TGTGCCAGCAGATTAGTCCCGGGGGCGAACACCGGGGAGCTGTTTTTT
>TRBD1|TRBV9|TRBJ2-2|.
CATRRQGNTGELFF
TGTGCCACCAGAAGACAGGGGAACACCGGGGAGCTGTTTTTT
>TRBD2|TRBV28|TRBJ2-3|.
CASKSTVLAGFTDTQYF
TGTGCCAGCAAGTCCACGGTGCTAGCGGGGTTCACAGATACGCAGTATTTT